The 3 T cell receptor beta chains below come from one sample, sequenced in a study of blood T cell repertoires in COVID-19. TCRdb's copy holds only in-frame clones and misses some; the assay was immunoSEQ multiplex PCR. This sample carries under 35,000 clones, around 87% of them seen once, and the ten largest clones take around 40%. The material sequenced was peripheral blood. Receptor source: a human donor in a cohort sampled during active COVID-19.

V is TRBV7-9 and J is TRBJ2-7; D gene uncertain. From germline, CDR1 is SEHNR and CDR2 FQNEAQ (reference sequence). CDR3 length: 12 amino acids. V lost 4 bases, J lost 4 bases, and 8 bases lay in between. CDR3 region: CASSSLEYEQYF. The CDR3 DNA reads TGTGCCAGCAGCTCTTTAGAGTACGAGCAGTACTTC.

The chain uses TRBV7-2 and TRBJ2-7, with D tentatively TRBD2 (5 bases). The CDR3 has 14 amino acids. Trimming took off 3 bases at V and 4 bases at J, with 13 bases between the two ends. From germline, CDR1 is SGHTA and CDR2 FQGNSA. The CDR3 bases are TGTGCCAGCAGCTTTCTGAGCGGCGTTTACGAGCAGTACTTC. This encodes CASSFLSGVYEQYF.

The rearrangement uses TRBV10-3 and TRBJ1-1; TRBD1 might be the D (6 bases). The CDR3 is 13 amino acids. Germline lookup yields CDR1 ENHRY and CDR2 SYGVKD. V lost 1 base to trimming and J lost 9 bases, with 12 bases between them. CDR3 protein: CAISELGTSQAFF. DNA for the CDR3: TGTGCCATCAGTGAGTTAGGGACATCGCAAGCTTTCTTT.